These 5 T cell receptor beta chains originate from one sample sequenced in a study of cytomegalovirus exposure and HLA in healthy donors (dated by TCRdb to the late 2010s). Libraries were built with the immunoSEQ multiplex PCR assay. The source is immuneACCESS, and TCRdb retained only in-frame sequences with V and J called. Part of the clones is not carried over; for the studies checked, unresolved V genes explain less than half of this, and the remainder is unexplained. The sample yields some 64,000 clones; 95% to 97% were counted once. Around 1.5% of the sample is held by the ten biggest clonotypes. The specimen was PBMCs. The receptors shown here come from a woman aged 18-29 years in good health and CMV-seropositive.

The chain links TRBV11-3 to TRBJ2-3; no reliable D call. The CDR3 covers 15 residues. Germline assignment: CDR1 SGHNT and CDR2 YENEEA. V lost 4 bases and J 2 bases, leaving 13 bases between the germline ends. CDR3 sequence (DNA): TGTGCCAGCAGCTATGACAATTCCGACACAGATACGCAGTATTTT. This codes for CASSYDNSDTDTQYF.

J is TRBJ2-1 and V is TRBV10-3; D may be TRBD2 (5 bases). Trimming shortened V by 4 bases and J by 4 bases, and 11 bases separated the two germline ends. This CDR3 contains 14 residues. Germline V gives CDR1 ENHRY, CDR2 SYGVKD. CDR3 nucleotides: TGTGCCATCAGTGTCGACGGGGATTACAATGAGCAGTTCTTC. Protein product: CAISVDGDYNEQFF.

The chain links TRBV27 to TRBJ2-1, with 12 positions matching TRBD1. The V gene end was trimmed by 3 bases and the J gene end by 6 bases; junction bases not matched to a gene: 6. Germline loops: CDR1 MNHEY, CDR2 SMNVEV (reference sequence). This CDR3 comprises 16 residues. For the CDR3, the DNA is TGTGCCAGCAGTTTTGGACCGGGACAGGGGGCCAATGAGCAGTTCTTC. Residues: CASSFGPGQGANEQFF.

The chain links TRBV30 to TRBJ1-4; TRBD1 matches 7 bases. The germline CDR1 and CDR2 sequences are GTSNPN and SVGIG (reference sequence). The CDR3 has 16 residues. J was trimmed by 6 bases and V by 1 base; bases with no gene match: 11. CDR3 sequence reads: CAWSGGYSGTDEKLFF. CDR3 coding DNA: TGTGCCTGGAGTGGCGGATACTCTGGGACAGATGAAAAACTGTTTTTT.

The chain has TRBV12-2 and TRBJ2-1; the table's D call, TRBD2, was not checked against the DNA. TRBV12-2 represents a pseudogene. The CDR3 sequence is 15 residues long. This chain's CDR3 is CASRQQREVLGEQFF. The CDR3 bases are TGTGCAAGTCGCCAACAGCGGGAGGTTTTGGGTGAGCAGTTCTTC.